These T cell receptor beta chains were read from a single sample in a study of CD8+ T cells in alopecia areata. Sequenced by immunoSEQ multiplex PCR; TCRdb stores in-frame clones only, minus some. The sample contains 90,000 to 100,000 clones, roughly two fifths of which appear only once. What was sequenced was CD4+ T cells sorted from blood. Receptors were obtained from a human donor with alopecia areata. Each CDR3 is given without its conserved first and last residue. Each record gives: CDR3 protein, J gene, clone size, V gene. Not all rows give a size; the values are once, few, many and, for expanded clones, a class.

SVDTSGNSKEQF,TRBJ2-1,few,TRBV29-1
ASSIVEGPEAF,TRBJ1-1,few,TRBV19
ASSTRDSRNPYNEQF,TRBJ2-1,few,TRBV19
SVADRVRPNEQF,TRBJ2-1,few,TRBV29-1
ASTLAGEEYNEQF,TRBJ2-1,.,TRBV6-1
SVERSSGRPNEQY,TRBJ2-7,few,TRBV29-1
ASSLGGSAYEQY,TRBJ2-7,few,TRBV28
ASSKGTSGSYEQY,TRBJ2-7,.,TRBV28
SAGSTETQY,.,few,TRBV20-1
ASSSRTNLGTGELF,TRBJ2-2,.,TRBV6-6
ASSLTGATGELF,TRBJ2-2,once,TRBV5-1
ASRGTAFYGYT,TRBJ1-2,.,TRBV27
ASRPQGRETQY,TRBJ2-5,.,TRBV6-6
ASSVANQGTGEQF,TRBJ2-1,.,TRBV9
AWSGGVSTDTQY,TRBJ2-3,.,TRBV30
ASHVSGTNTGELF,TRBJ2-2,few,TRBV27
ASSVGDLNYGYT,TRBJ1-2,.,TRBV5-1
AWSEKFRSSGANVLT,TRBJ2-6,.,TRBV30
ASSLSWAVGTDTQY,TRBJ2-3,few,TRBV7-2
AWSFGASGNTIY,TRBJ1-3,few,TRBV30
ASSILYTDIQNSQETQY,TRBJ2-5,few,TRBV19
ASNGRGRTDTQY,TRBJ2-3,.,TRBV6-5
ASSLVSGTHNEQF,TRBJ2-1,.,TRBV5-1
AWRTSGAYEQY,TRBJ2-7,.,TRBV30
SATQWDRVWEQY,TRBJ2-7,.,TRBV29-1
ASSQNSRSTDTQY,TRBJ2-3,.,TRBV4-3